What follows is one T cell receptor beta chain and its context. Original processing notes: Amplifying reference gene primers gave estimates of nucleated cell counts. TCRdb's copy holds only in-frame clones and misses some; the assay was immunoSEQ multiplex PCR. D and trimming come from the DNA, and the V and J calls and clone size come from that table. The sample contains about 100,000 clones, about 88% of which appear only once. Germline V gene data show CDR1 as MGHDK and CDR2 as SYGVNS. Trimming removed 0 bases at V and 0 bases at J, with 6 bases between. The CDR3 covers 15 residues. The data derive from a study of blood T cell repertoires in COVID-19. Study in general: Acute and convalescent COVID-19 samples came from the United States, Italy and Spain. Sample material is recorded as cDNA or gDNA derived from T cells, B-cell-depleted T cells, or PBMCs.

Sequencing input: peripheral blood. The V gene is TRBV25-1, the J gene TRBJ1-3; D unresolved. This receptor was obtained from a man aged 25-40 years in a cohort sampled during active COVID-19. CDR3 region: CASSEYTSSGNTIYF. The CDR3 DNA is TGTGCCAGCAGTGAATATACGAGCTCTGGAAACACCATATATTTT.